Listed here are 7 T cell receptor beta chains from one sample, sequenced in a study of cytomegalovirus exposure and HLA in healthy donors (TCRdb year 2017). Library method: the immunoSEQ multiplex PCR assay. A mixture of 60 forward primers for TCR Vbeta segments and 13 reverse primers for TCR Jbeta segments was used in the multiplex PCR. TCRdb took this table from immuneACCESS and kept in-frame rearrangements with V and J called. Such tables lack part of the clones; where checked against another copy, unresolved V genes explain under half of the gap, and the rest is unexplained. For this sample there are approximately 140,000 clones; 70% to 85% appear just once. Together, the top ten hold 0.95% to 1.5% of the sample. Sequencing was carried out using PBMCs. The origin of the receptors is a boy between 10 and 17 years old in good health and CMV-seronegative.

The chain joins TRBV7-3 to TRBJ2-7, with 9 nucleotides matching TRBD2. V gave up 1 base and J gave up 6 bases; unmatched junction bases: 7. Germline CDR1 is SGHTA and CDR2 is FQGTGA. The CDR3 extends over 15 amino acids. The CDR3 nucleotides are TGTGCCAGCAGCTTAAATGGCGGGAGGGCTCCCGAGCAGTACTTC. Translation gives CASSLNGGRAPEQYF.

The CDR3 is CASSEGPLIPPYF. CDR3 bases: TGTGCCAGCAGTGAAGGCCCACTAATCCCCCCATATTTT. The chain joins TRBV6-1 to TRBJ2-3; no reliable D call. CDR3 length: 13 amino acids. CDR1 and CDR2 from the germline V gene are MNHNS and SASEGT. The V and J ends lost 1 base and 15 bases respectively, with 17 bases between them.

The chain is built from TRBV30 and TRBJ2-1; TRBD2 might be the D (6 bases). The V end was cut by 1 base, the J end by 0 bases, with 10 bases between. This CDR3 is 15 amino acids long. CDR1 and CDR2 (germline): GTSNPN, SVGIG (reference sequence). The CDR3 bases are TGTGCCTGGAGTGCTAGCGTCCTCTCCTACAATGAGCAGTTCTTC. This translates into CAWSASVLSYNEQFF.

This clone was seen more than once but under ten times. The chain uses TRBV2 and TRBJ1-5; 8 bases map to TRBD1. With V trimmed by 6 bases and J by 2 bases, 6 bases remained unmatched. The CDR3 loop spans 15 amino acids. Per the germline V gene, CDR1 is SNHLY and CDR2 is FYNNEI. Here the CDR3 DNA reads TGTGCCAGCAGCGTCGACAGGGGACGCAATCAGCCCCAGCATTTT. Translating it yields CASSVDRGRNQPQHF.

This clone was detected a few times. The chain has TRBV4-3 and TRBJ2-1, with D possibly being TRBD2 (5 bases). Germline values: CDR1 LGHNA, CDR2 YSLEER. V lost 0 bases, J lost 0 bases, and 9 bases lay in between. The CDR3 covers 16 residues. The CDR3 is CASSQDKRSSYNEQFF. CDR3 in DNA: TGCGCCAGCAGCCAAGATAAGCGGAGCTCCTACAATGAGCAGTTCTTC.

This chain joins TRBV7-2 and TRBJ2-1, with 13 positions matching TRBD2. V lost 8 bases and J lost 10; bases outside the gene matches: 8. The CDR3 has 14 amino acids. The germline CDR1 and CDR2 sequences are SGHTA and FQGNSA. The CDR3 here is CASELAGGTGEQFF. DNA of the CDR3: TGTGCCAGCGAACTAGCGGGAGGGACGGGGGAGCAGTTCTTC.

This clone was detected a few times. V gene TRBV27 combines with J gene TRBJ1-2; 7 nucleotides agree with TRBD1. The CDR3 length is 13 residues. CDR1 is MNHEY, CDR2 SMNVEV, per germline (reference sequence). The junction had 2 bases not matched to a gene; V was cut back by 5 bases and J by 2 bases. The CDR3 DNA follows: TGTGCCAGCAGTCAACAGGGGAACTATGGCTACACCTTC. It encodes CASSQQGNYGYTF.